What follows are 18 T cell receptor beta chains derived from one specimen sequenced in a study of T cell changes during pregnancy in multiple sclerosis. Assay: immunoSEQ multiplex PCR; the TCRdb copy retains only in-frame clones and omits some. Counted here are about 120,000 clones, roughly 92% occurring once; the ten biggest clones make up approximately 5.8%. Source: peripheral blood, taken before pregnancy. All receptors come from a female donor with multiple sclerosis, enrolled in a pregnancy study.

The chain employs TRBV6-4 and TRBJ2-4; 10 positions match TRBD2. Germline assignment: CDR1 MRHNA and CDR2 SNTAGT. CDR3 length: 18 residues. J was trimmed by 0 bases and V by 3 bases; bases with no gene match: 8. The CDR3: CASSEDGLAVSAKNIQYF. The CDR3 coding sequence is TGTGCCAGCAGTGAAGACGGACTAGCGGTATCAGCCAAAAACATTCAGTACTTC.

V and J are TRBV14 and TRBJ1-1; D is unclear. The ends were cut back, 0 bases at V and 6 bases at J, with 5 bases in the middle. The CDR3 extends over 12 amino acids. Per the germline V gene, CDR1 is SGHDN and CDR2 is FVKESK. In DNA form, the CDR3 reads TGTGCCAGCAGCCAAGATGGGCCTGAAGCTTTCTTT. It is translated as CASSQDGPEAFF.

This chain joins TRBV6-4 and TRBJ2-2, with no clear D. Germline CDR1 MRHNA, CDR2 SNTAGT. This CDR3 contains 14 residues. Trimming shortened V by 6 bases and J by 1 base, and 9 bases separated the two germline ends. CDR3 sequence (DNA): TGTGCCAGCAGACAGAATTTGAACACCGGGGAGCTGTTTTTT. Protein: CASRQNLNTGELFF.

The chain joins TRBV14 to TRBJ2-2; D is perhaps TRBD1 (6 bases). The CDR3 loop spans 15 amino acids. Trimming removed 1 base at V and 1 base at J, with 7 bases between. Germline assignment: CDR1 SGHDN and CDR2 FVKESK. As DNA, the CDR3 is TGTGCCAGCAGCCAAGTCAGGGGGAACACCGGGGAGCTGTTTTTT. Translation: CASSQVRGNTGELFF.

The chain recombines TRBV28 with TRBJ1-5, with D perhaps TRBD1 (6 bases). V was cut by 6 bases and J by 11 bases, with 14 bases left in between. The germline CDR1 and CDR2 sequences are MDHEN and SYDVKM. The CDR3 totals 12 residues. The CDR3 reads CASREGQRTQHF. The DNA of the CDR3 is TGTGCCAGCAGGGAAGGACAGCGGACCCAGCATTTT. Combining the CDR3 with reference TRBV28 and TRBJ1-5 gives the whole variable domain DVKVTQSSRYLVKRTGEKVFLECVQDMDHENMFWYRQDPGLGLRLIYFSYDVKMKEKGDIPEGYSVSREKKERFSLILESASTNQTSMYLCASREGQRTQHFGDGTRLSIL.

The chain is built from TRBV9 and TRBJ2-3; 8 bases fit TRBD1. This CDR3 is 15 amino acids long. The germline V gene encodes CDR1 SGDLS and CDR2 YYNGEE. With V trimmed by 2 bases and J by 2 bases, 4 bases remained unmatched. The chain's CDR3 is CASSVTGVDTDTQYF. CDR3 nucleotides: TGTGCCAGCAGCGTGACAGGGGTTGACACAGATACGCAGTATTTT.

In DNA form, the CDR3 reads TGTGCCAGTAGTCCTAAACAGGGCATAGGCAATCAGCCCCAGCATTTT. It translates to CASSPKQGIGNQPQHF. The gene calls are TRBV19 and TRBJ1-5; the D gene is possibly TRBD1 (6 bases). Between the trimmed V and J ends, which lost 5 bases and 2 bases, there was a span of 16 bases. Germline V CDR1 and CDR2: LNHDA, SQIVND (reference sequence). The CDR3 totals 16 residues.

This clone was observed once. The chain is built from TRBV28 and TRBJ2-7; 11 nucleotides agree with TRBD2. The CDR3 consists of 15 residues. The germline gives CDR1 MDHEN, CDR2 SYDVKM. The trim removed 4 bases at V and 5 bases at J, leaving 7 bases unmatched. CDR3 sequence reads: CASSSLAGGLDEQYF. As DNA, the CDR3 is TGTGCCAGCAGTTCCTTAGCGGGAGGGCTGGACGAGCAGTACTTC.

The genes are TRBV7-9 and TRBJ2-2; D unclear. The CDR3 extends over 16 amino acids. V was shortened by 1 base and J by 2 bases, with 11 bases between the two germline ends. Germline V gives CDR1 SEHNR, CDR2 FQNEAQ (reference sequence). The CDR3, as DNA: TGTGCCAGCAGCTTAGGGTGGGCATTTAACACCGGGGAGCTGTTTTTT. Its protein is CASSLGWAFNTGELFF.

V gene TRBV29-1 combines with J gene TRBJ2-7, with 11 bases that match TRBD2. J gave up 2 bases and V 7 bases, and 10 bases lay outside the gene matches. Germline lookup yields CDR1 SQVTM and CDR2 ANQGSEA. This CDR3 region has 15 residues. This CDR3 is CSDLTSGALPYEQYF. In DNA, the CDR3 is TGCAGCGACCTGACTAGCGGGGCTCTTCCCTACGAGCAGTACTTC.

The V gene is TRBV6-1, the J gene TRBJ2-1; 9 bases are shared with TRBD1. CDR3 length: 15 residues. With V trimmed by 8 bases and J by 5 bases, 10 bases remained unmatched. The V gene's germline CDR1 is MNHNS and CDR2 SASEGT. CDR3 residues: CASVKTGTGNNEQFF. The CDR3, as DNA: TGTGCCAGCGTAAAAACCGGGACAGGGAACAATGAGCAGTTCTTC.

V and J are TRBV6-6 and TRBJ1-2; D remains ambiguous. The V end was cut by 6 bases, the J end by 3 bases, with 14 bases between. Germline assignment: CDR1 MNHNY and CDR2 SVGAGI (reference sequence). The CDR3 has 14 amino acids. DNA of the CDR3: TGTGCCAGCAGCTCAAACCGGCGGCACTATGGCTACACCTTC. Residues: CASSSNRRHYGYTF.

The V gene is TRBV6-5, the J gene TRBJ2-4, with D perhaps matching TRBD1 (6 bases). Germline loops: CDR1 MNHEY, CDR2 SVGAGI. The length of the CDR3 is 14 residues. V dropped 6 bases and J dropped 5 bases, with 14 bases sitting between them. The CDR3 sequence: CASSPTGRENIQYF. In DNA form, the CDR3 reads TGTGCCAGCAGCCCCACAGGGAGAGAAAACATTCAGTACTTC.

Details on this clone: Relative to the germline gene, one junction end is altered; a read error may explain this. The chain joins TRBV10-3 to TRBJ2-7, with 7 bases lining up with TRBD2. The germline CDR1 and CDR2 sequences are ENHRY and SYGVKD. CDR3 length equals 13 residues. The CDR3 coding sequence is TGTGCCAGCAGTTTAGGACTAGCCTACGAGCAGTACTTC. Protein product: CASSLGLAYEQYF.

This clone was recorded only once. The chain combines TRBV6-6 with TRBJ1-2; the match to TRBD1 covers 7 bases. Germline assignment: CDR1 MNHNY and CDR2 SVGAGI (reference sequence). After removal of 3 bases from V and 6 bases from J, the junction contained 4 bases not matched to a gene. The CDR3 is 13 amino acids. The CDR3 nucleotides read TGTGCCAGCAGTTATAATCAGGGGGATGGCTACACCTTC. It encodes CASSYNQGDGYTF.

The V and J genes are TRBV28 and TRBJ2-1; 9 nucleotides agree with TRBD1. CDR1 is MDHEN, CDR2 SYDVKM, per germline. The CDR3 consists of 17 residues. With V trimmed by 5 bases and J by 3 bases, 11 bases remained unmatched. The CDR3 DNA follows: TGTGCCAGCAGTGGCTACTACGGGACAGGGAACTACAATGAGCAGTTCTTC. Translated, it gives CASSGYYGTGNYNEQFF.

The rearrangement joins TRBV9 to TRBJ2-3, with D tentatively TRBD2 (5 bases). CDR1 and CDR2 from the germline V gene are SGDLS and YYNGEE. Trimming took 4 bases from V and 10 from J, leaving 28 bases between them. This CDR3 contains 17 residues. The CDR3, as DNA: TGTGCCAGCAGCAAAGAGGAGCGGCCTACAATCCTCGCGGCGCAGTATTTT. Its protein product is CASSKEERPTILAAQYF.

The gene calls are TRBV19 and TRBJ1-5; 7 bases agree with TRBD1. Trimming cost V 4 bases and J 0 bases; bases outside gene matches: 12. The CDR3 contains 18 residues. Germline lookup yields CDR1 LNHDA and CDR2 SQIVND (reference sequence). Here the CDR3 DNA reads TGTGCCAGTAGTACGACGGCAGGGGGACAGTATAGCAATCAGCCCCAGCATTTT. As protein: CASSTTAGGQYSNQPQHF.